One sample yielded the 14 T cell receptor beta chains listed below, sequenced in a study of shared clonotypes between healthy human individuals. TCRdb keeps only in-frame clones here, not all; method: immunoSEQ multiplex PCR. Counted here are 2.3 million or so clones, roughly 93% occurring once; the ten biggest clones make up under 0.45%. The sequenced material came from naive CD4+ T cells from PBMCs. Subset specified: CD45RA+ positively selected. Receptor source: a man between 18 and 35 years old in good health. Some clones in this sample may be carry-over from other donors' samples.

J is TRBJ2-7 and V is TRBV5-1; D gene uncertain. The ends were cut back, 0 bases at V and 6 bases at J, with 16 bases in the middle. The germline CDR1 and CDR2 sequences are SGHRS and YFSETQ. The CDR3 is 15 amino acids. The CDR3 DNA follows: TGCGCCAGCAGCTTGGGGCAGACACCCGTCTTCGAGCAGTACTTC. Its translation: CASSLGQTPVFEQYF. Complete variable domain (other parts from reference TRBV5-1 and TRBJ2-7): KAGVTQTPRYLIKTRGQQVTLSCSPISGHRSVSWYQQTPGQGLQFLFEYFSETQRNKGNFPGRFSGRQFSNSRSEMNVSTLELGDSALYLCASSLGQTPVFEQYFGPGTRLTVT.

The CDR3 DNA follows: TGTGCCGCTGATGGGGGGGCCTCCTACGAGCAGTACTTC. It codes for CAADGGASYEQYF. V is TRBV28 and J is TRBJ2-7, with D tentatively TRBD2 (7 bases). The germline gives CDR1 MDHEN, CDR2 SYDVKM. Deletions cut 11 bases from V and 0 bases from J, with 14 bases between. There are 13 residues in the CDR3.

The chain recombines TRBV7-2 with TRBJ1-2; tentatively, D is TRBD1 (6 bases). This CDR3 region has 15 residues. CDR1 is SGHTA, CDR2 FQGNSA, per germline. The ends were cut back, 4 bases at V and 6 bases at J, with 18 bases in the middle. The DNA of the CDR3 is TGTGCCAGCAGCTCACCCGATCAGGGGTATAATGGCTACACCTTC. This encodes CASSSPDQGYNGYTF.

The chain carries TRBV11-2 and TRBJ2-2; D tentatively reads TRBD1 or TRBD2 (5 bases each). CDR3 length: 15 residues. CDR1 and CDR2 (germline): SGHAT, FQNNGV. Trimming removed 6 bases at V and 4 bases at J, with 15 bases between. The CDR3: CASRRPGQGTGELFF. For the CDR3, the DNA is TGTGCCAGCAGACGTCCGGGGCAGGGCACCGGGGAGCTGTTTTTT.

This clone has just a few counts. The chain joins TRBV29-1 to TRBJ2-7; TRBD2 agrees at 7 bases. The CDR3 totals 11 residues. Trimming took 6 bases from V and 3 from J; bases not matched to a gene: 2. The germline V gene has CDR1 SQVTM and CDR2 ANQGSEA. The chain's CDR3 is CSVGGIYEQYF. The CDR3 DNA reads TGCAGCGTGGGGGGGATCTACGAGCAGTACTTC.

The rearrangement joins TRBV5-8 to TRBJ2-1; perhaps TRBD1 as D (6 bases). Trimming took 0 bases from V and 10 from J, leaving 23 bases between them. The CDR3 extends over 17 amino acids. The germline gives CDR1 SGHTS, CDR2 YDEGEE. The CDR3, as DNA: TGTGCCAGCAGCTTGGCGCGCGTTTACAGGGATATGGGCGAGCAGTTCTTC. Translated, it gives CASSLARVYRDMGEQFF.

This clone was recorded only once. The rearrangement links TRBV29-1 to TRBJ1-1; D unclear. The germline V and J ends were trimmed by 4 bases and 1 base, with 13 bases remaining between them. This CDR3 spans 14 amino acids. Germline lookup yields CDR1 SQVTM and CDR2 ANQGSEA. CDR3 protein: CSVGPGLSNTEAFF. In DNA, the CDR3 is TGCAGCGTTGGACCAGGACTCTCGAACACTGAAGCTTTCTTT.

To note about this clone: Other nucleotide sequences in the sample specify the same CDR3. The chain combines TRBV19 with TRBJ2-7; 8 bases are shared with TRBD1. Germline V gene sequence: CDR1 LNHDA, CDR2 SQIVND (reference sequence). The CDR3 loop spans 14 amino acids. J was trimmed by 2 bases and V by 5 bases; bases with no gene match: 5. For the CDR3, the DNA is TGTGCCAGTAGTCGTACAGGGGGGCCCTACGAGCAGTACTTC. The encoded protein is CASSRTGGPYEQYF. Looking up the rest from reference TRBV19 and TRBJ2-7 gives the full variable domain: DGGITQSPKYLFRKEGQNVTLSCEQNLNHDAMYWYRQDPGQGLRLIYYSQIVNDFQKGDIAEGYSVSREKKESFPLTVTSAQKNPTAFYLCASSRTGGPYEQYFGPGTRLTVT.

The chain is built from TRBV5-1 and TRBJ2-5; D gene uncertain. Per germline, CDR1 SGHRS and CDR2 YFSETQ. There are 15 residues in the CDR3. The V end lost 2 bases, the J end lost 7 bases, and 18 bases lay between the germline ends. As DNA, the CDR3 is TGCGCCAGCAGCTTTAACCCGACTGGAGAAGGGACCCAGTACTTC. It encodes CASSFNPTGEGTQYF. Full variable domain (outside the CDR3, taken from reference TRBV5-1 and TRBJ2-5): KAGVTQTPRYLIKTRGQQVTLSCSPISGHRSVSWYQQTPGQGLQFLFEYFSETQRNKGNFPGRFSGRQFSNSRSEMNVSTLELGDSALYLCASSFNPTGEGTQYFGPGTRLLVL.

This chain links TRBV4-3 with TRBJ2-5, with TRBD2 identical over 10 bases. The tail of the sequence fits TRBJ2-7 better, so the J call may be wrong. The CDR3 is made up of 15 amino acids. Germline CDR1 and CDR2: LGHNA and YSLEER. CDR3: CASSQVQRGGYEQYF. The CDR3 DNA sequence: TGCGCCAGCAGCCAAGTCCAGCGGGGGGGCTACGAGCAGTACTTC.

CDR3 DNA sequence: TGTGCCATCGGTTCCACTACAGGGGGCGCAGTCAACTATGGCTACACCTTC. Amino acid sequence: CAIGSTTGGAVNYGYTF. The genes are TRBV10-3 and TRBJ1-2; 9 bases agree with TRBD1. This CDR3 spans 17 amino acids. Per the germline V gene, CDR1 is ENHRY and CDR2 is SYGVKD. V shed 8 bases and J 2 bases; nucleotides not matched to a gene: 15.

The rearrangement links TRBV30 to TRBJ2-1; 7 nucleotides line up with TRBD2. CDR1 GTSNPN and CDR2 SVGIG come from the germline V gene (reference sequence). The V and J ends lost 0 bases and 4 bases, in that order; junction bases with no gene match: 9. CDR3 length: 16 amino acids. The CDR3 DNA sequence: TGTGCCTGGAGTGTACATCTTCCGGGAGGATACAATGAGCAGTTCTTC. It translates to CAWSVHLPGGYNEQFF.

The DNA for the CDR3 is TGTGCCAGCAGCTTAATCGGCAGGGGGCTGGGCGAGCAGTACTTC. Residues: CASSLIGRGLGEQYF. The chain employs TRBV7-2 and TRBJ2-7, with TRBD1 identical over 8 bases. CDR3 size: 15 residues. Trimming removed 2 bases from V and 6 bases from J; junction bases left unmatched: 9. CDR1 and CDR2 from the germline V gene are SGHTA and FQGNSA.

The V call is TRBV28, the J call TRBJ1-1; the match to TRBD1 covers 10 bases. The CDR3 consists of 15 residues. Per the germline V gene, CDR1 is MDHEN and CDR2 is SYDVKM. The V segment lost 5 bases and the J segment 4 bases; nucleotides outside the gene matches: 7. This chain's CDR3 is CASSRTGTGVTEAFF. DNA for the CDR3: TGTGCCAGCAGTAGGACCGGGACAGGGGTCACTGAAGCTTTCTTT.